The 28 T cell receptor beta chains below all came from one sample that was sequenced in a study of blood T cell repertoires in COVID-19. Some clones are missing from TCRdb's copy, which holds only in-frame ones; the method was immunoSEQ multiplex PCR. Of 650,000 to 800,000 clones listed, around 90% are singletons. What was sequenced was peripheral blood. These receptors came from a woman between 18 and 29 years old with acute or convalescent COVID-19.

V gene TRBV4-1 combines with J gene TRBJ2-2; the D is unclear. The CDR3 has 12 residues. V was trimmed by 4 bases and J by 6 bases, leaving 6 bases between them. CDR1 is MGHRA and CDR2 is YSYEKL in the germline V gene. The CDR3 loop is CASSLQPGELFF. The CDR3 nucleotides read TGCGCCAGCAGCCTACAGCCCGGGGAGCTGTTTTTT.

The V gene is TRBV12-3 or TRBV12-4, the J gene TRBJ2-7, with D maybe TRBD2 (5 bases). The V end was cut by 6 bases, the J end by 5 bases, with 11 bases between. CDR3 length equals 12 residues. This CDR3 reads CASSQDFHEQYF. CDR3 bases: TGTGCCAGCAGCCAGGACTTTCACGAGCAGTACTTC.

CDR3 sequence: CASSLAGLTEAFF. The CDR3 nucleotides read TGTGCCAGCAGTTTAGCAGGTTTAACTGAAGCTTTCTTT. This chain connects TRBV27 to TRBJ1-1; no clear D. V lost 2 bases and J 5 bases, leaving 9 bases between the germline ends. This CDR3 has 13 amino acids. CDR1 is MNHEY and CDR2 is SMNVEV in the germline V gene (reference sequence).

The CDR3 region has the DNA TGTGCCAGCTCACCACAGGGACAGTCCTTGAGGGCTTTCTTT. Its translation: CASSPQGQSLRAFF. This rearrangement joins TRBV18 to TRBJ1-1; 7 bases match TRBD1. Per germline, CDR1 KGHSH and CDR2 LQKENI. The CDR3 consists of 14 residues. V shed 1 base and J 11 bases; nucleotides not matched to a gene: 10.

This chain links TRBV12-5 with TRBJ2-5; 14 nucleotides align to TRBD2. V trimming: 6 bases; J trimming: 7 bases; junction bases outside the gene matches: 4. This CDR3 comprises 14 residues. CDR1 and CDR2 from the germline V gene are LGHNT and FRNRAP. The CDR3 sequence: CASGLGLAGGTQYF. DNA for the CDR3: TGTGCTAGTGGCCTCGGACTAGCGGGGGGGACCCAGTACTTC.

This chain connects TRBV30 to TRBJ1-2; 8 bases align to TRBD1. The CDR3 contains 14 residues. CDR1 GTSNPN and CDR2 SVGIG come from the germline V gene (reference sequence). The V and J ends lost 4 bases and 3 bases, in that order; junction bases with no gene match: 7. The CDR3 protein is CAWTGGTLDYGYTF. DNA for the CDR3: TGTGCCTGGACAGGGGGCACCCTGGACTATGGCTACACCTTC.

This chain connects TRBV7-6 to TRBJ2-1; tentative D call: TRBD2 (6 bases). The V gene lost 3 bases and the J gene lost 5 bases, with 8 bases spanning the gap. The CDR3 is 13 residues long. The germline V gene encodes CDR1 SGHVS and CDR2 FNYEAQ. The CDR3 spells CASSLRENNEQFF. The DNA of the CDR3 is TGTGCCAGCAGCTTGCGGGAAAACAATGAGCAGTTCTTC.

This sequence joins TRBV6-2 or TRBV6-3 and TRBJ1-2; 8 nucleotides agree with TRBD1. CDR3 length: 17 amino acids. Losses at the gene ends were 4 bases for V and 2 bases for J; bases not matched to a gene: 12. From germline, CDR1 is MNHEY and CDR2 SVGEGT. The CDR3 DNA reads as TGTGCCAGCAGTTTGGCAGGGGGCCGGAAAGGAAACTATGGCTACACCTTC. Translation gives CASSLAGGRKGNYGYTF.

This clone showed up just a few times. The chain carries TRBV25-1 and TRBJ1-3; a weak D match, TRBD1 (6 bases). Looked up from germline, CDR1 is MGHDK and CDR2 is SYGVNS. CDR3 size: 15 residues. Trimming removed 4 bases at V and 4 bases at J, with 14 bases between. CDR3 sequence reads: CASSGTTGVGNTIYF. The CDR3 bases are TGTGCCAGCAGTGGGACGACAGGAGTAGGAAACACCATATATTTT.

CDR3 nucleotide sequence: TGTGCCAGCAGCCTCAGACAGGTACGGAATTCACCCCTCCACTTT. It is translated as CASSLRQVRNSPLHF. The chain couples TRBV6-2 or TRBV6-3 to TRBJ1-6; possible D gene TRBD1, 6 bases. Germline V gene lookup returns CDR1 MNHEY and CDR2 SVGEGT. This CDR3 has 15 amino acids. The ends were cut back, 6 bases at V and 7 bases at J, with 16 bases in the middle.

The CDR3 sequence: CASSTTRDRVGTGELFF. The CDR3 DNA is TGTGCCAGCAGCACCACCCGGGACAGGGTAGGTACCGGGGAGCTGTTTTTT. This chain uses TRBV21-1 with TRBJ2-2; TRBD1 reflects the table's D call only, with no check against the DNA. TRBV21-1 has pseudogene status. The CDR3 length is 17 residues.

The chain has TRBV25-1 and TRBJ1-1, with D possibly being TRBD1 (6 bases). The germline V and J ends were trimmed by 6 bases and 6 bases, with 14 bases remaining between them. The CDR3 totals 13 residues. Germline V gene data show CDR1 as MGHDK and CDR2 as SYGVNS. As DNA, the CDR3 is TGTGCCAGCAGCCAGGACAGCGCCGCTGAAGCTTTCTTT. Protein sequence: CASSQDSAAEAFF.

This chain joins TRBV10-3 and TRBJ2-7; 8 nucleotides match TRBD1. Germline V gene lookup returns CDR1 ENHRY and CDR2 SYGVKD. The junction had 5 bases not matched to a gene; V was cut back by 6 bases and J by 1 base. This CDR3 region has 14 residues. The CDR3 region is CAIRGQGASYEQYF. The CDR3 DNA is TGTGCCATCAGGGGGCAGGGGGCTTCCTACGAGCAGTACTTC.

This chain links TRBV29-1 with TRBJ2-1; maybe TRBD2 (5 bases). The CDR3 runs 13 residues. V was pared by 7 bases and J by 0 bases, with 10 bases between. CDR1 is SQVTM, CDR2 ANQGSEA, per germline. CDR3 DNA sequence: TGCAGCGGAGGGAAGAGCTCCTACAATGAGCAGTTCTTC. This gives the protein CSGGKSSYNEQFF.

The chain is built from TRBV6-2 or TRBV6-3 and TRBJ1-1; D remains ambiguous. The CDR3 spans 12 residues. Germline V lookup: CDR1 MNHEY, CDR2 SVGEGT. V was pared by 2 bases and J by 3 bases, with 4 bases between. This chain's CDR3 is CASSYPDTEAFF. The CDR3 bases are TGTGCCAGCAGTTACCCGGACACTGAAGCTTTCTTT.

This clone was seen only once. This sequence joins TRBV18 and TRBJ1-1, with TRBD1 matching over 10 bases. The CDR3 totals 15 residues. Per germline, CDR1 KGHSH and CDR2 LQKENI. Trimming cost V 1 base and J 6 bases; bases outside gene matches: 5. This CDR3 reads CASSPRGDRGAEAFF. The CDR3 region has the DNA TGTGCCAGCTCACCACGAGGGGACAGGGGCGCTGAAGCTTTCTTT.

The genes are TRBV7-9 and TRBJ1-5; 8 positions match TRBD1. Germline V gives CDR1 SEHNR, CDR2 FQNEAQ (reference sequence). With 5 bases clipped from V and 9 bases from J, the junction kept 3 bases outside the gene matches. The CDR3 sequence is 12 residues long. CDR3: CASSQGARPQHF. The CDR3 bases are TGTGCCAGCAGCCAGGGGGCGAGGCCCCAGCATTTT. The full variable domain, rest sourced from reference TRBV7-9 and TRBJ1-5, is DTGVSQNPRHKITKRGQNVTFRCDPISEHNRLYWYRQTLGQGPEFLTYFQNEAQLEKSRLLSDRFSAERPKGSFSTLEIQRTEQGDSAMYLCASSQGARPQHFGDGTRLSIL.

This rearrangement joins TRBV2 to TRBJ1-2; tentatively, D is TRBD1 (5 bases). V was clipped by 1 base and J by 4 bases, with 10 bases between them. Germline lookup yields CDR1 SNHLY and CDR2 FYNNEI. This CDR3 spans 14 amino acids. The CDR3 protein is CASSEVGGGYGYTF. CDR3 nucleotides: TGTGCCAGCAGTGAAGTGGGGGGAGGCTATGGCTACACCTTC.

The genes are TRBV20-1 and TRBJ1-2; weak D call: TRBD1 (5 bases). CDR1 is DFQATT, CDR2 SNEGSKA, per germline (reference sequence). The V and J ends lost 3 bases and 8 bases respectively, with 10 bases between them. The CDR3 contains 11 residues. CDR3 sequence: CSASRVGGYTF. Here the CDR3 DNA reads TGCAGTGCTAGCAGGGTAGGGGGCTACACCTTC.

The chain has TRBV29-1 and TRBJ2-7, with D maybe TRBD2 (6 bases). Germline lookup yields CDR1 SQVTM and CDR2 ANQGSEA. The CDR3 length is 14 residues. Trimming shortened V by 4 bases and J by 3 bases, and 16 bases separated the two germline ends. The CDR3 DNA is TGCAGCGTTGGGATAGGAGGGCCGCTCTACGAGCAGTACTTC. Protein product: CSVGIGGPLYEQYF.

This chain links TRBV27 with TRBJ1-2; D is possibly TRBD1 (6 bases). V was cut by 3 bases and J by 3 bases, with 11 bases left in between. The CDR3 sequence is 14 residues long. Germline V gene sequence: CDR1 MNHEY, CDR2 SMNVEV (reference sequence). The CDR3 coding sequence is TGTGCCAGCAGTTTTGCGGGGGGCGACTATGGCTACACCTTC. It codes for CASSFAGGDYGYTF.

The rearrangement uses TRBV7-3 and TRBJ2-1; TRBD1 matches 9 bases. The junction had 6 bases not matched to a gene; V was cut back by 2 bases and J by 10 bases. The CDR3 covers 14 residues. The germline V gene has CDR1 SGHTA and CDR2 FQGTGA. In nucleotides, the CDR3 is TGTGCCAGCAGCTTAGGGACAGGGTCCAAGGAGCAGTTCTTC. Protein: CASSLGTGSKEQFF.

This chain connects TRBV14 to TRBJ1-2, with a weak D call TRBD1 (5 bases). The ends were cut back, 4 bases at V and 2 bases at J, with 11 bases in the middle. The CDR3 consists of 14 residues. Germline V gene sequence: CDR1 SGHDN, CDR2 FVKESK. The CDR3 sequence is CASSLGLFNYGYTF. The DNA for the CDR3 is TGTGCCAGCAGCCTGGGACTTTTCAACTATGGCTACACCTTC.

The J gene is TRBJ1-2, the V gene TRBV25-1; D is possibly TRBD1 (5 bases). Germline V gene lookup returns CDR1 MGHDK and CDR2 SYGVNS. This CDR3 comprises 13 residues. V lost 3 bases to trimming and J lost 8 bases, with 13 bases between them. The CDR3 loop reads CASSESAGYGYTF. As DNA, the CDR3 is TGTGCCAGCAGTGAGTCGGCAGGGTACGGCTACACCTTC.

V gene TRBV7-9 combines with J gene TRBJ1-5; D is possibly TRBD1 (5 bases). The germline CDR1 and CDR2 sequences are SEHNR and FQNEAQ (reference sequence). CDR3 length: 14 residues. The ends were cut back, 3 bases at V and 5 bases at J, with 11 bases in the middle. CDR3 loop: CASSLSGSHQPQHF. The DNA for the CDR3 is TGTGCCAGCAGCTTGTCAGGGTCCCATCAGCCCCAGCATTTT.

The chain links TRBV2 to TRBJ1-2; 8 bases agree with TRBD1. Losses at the gene ends were 8 bases for V and 5 bases for J; bases not matched to a gene: 10. Germline CDR1 reads SNHLY; CDR2 reads FYNNEI. This CDR3 spans 14 amino acids. CDR3 protein: CASGAGQVPYGYTF. For the CDR3, the DNA is TGTGCCAGCGGGGCGGGACAGGTACCATATGGCTACACCTTC. The entire variable domain, with the rest obtained from reference TRBV2 and TRBJ1-2, is as follows: EPEVTQTPSHQVTQMGQEVILRCVPISNHLYFYWYRQILGQKVEFLVSFYNNEISEKSEIFDDQFSVERPDGSNFTLKIRSTKLEDSAMYFCASGAGQVPYGYTFGSGTRLTVV.

The chain carries TRBV6-5 and TRBJ2-1, with 8 bases lining up with TRBD2. Germline V CDR1 and CDR2: MNHEY, SVGAGI. The CDR3 extends over 13 amino acids. J gave up 7 bases and V 8 bases, and 7 bases lay outside the gene matches. The CDR3 DNA sequence: TGTGCCAGCGCGGGGGGCAGGAAAAATGAGCAGTTCTTC. Encoded protein: CASAGGRKNEQFF.

This clone was recorded only once. This chain links TRBV3-1 (or the pseudogene TRBV3-2) with TRBJ1-1; 7 bases map to TRBD1. Germline CDR1 LGHDT, CDR2 YNNKEL (reference sequence). Trimming cost V 3 bases and J 5 bases; bases outside gene matches: 6. The CDR3 contains 14 residues. The CDR3 bases are TGTGCCAGCAGCCAGCAGACAGGGCAGACTGAAGCTTTCTTT. It translates to CASSQQTGQTEAFF.